This T cell receptor (beta chain) comes out of a study of shared clonotypes between healthy human individuals. As defined, naive CD8 cells were CD45RO-negative and positively selected for CCR7, with terminally differentiated effector memory CD45RA+ cells excluded. When replicate PCRs were run on sorted subsets, they used approximately 0.2 ug DNA, 28,000 or so T cell genomes. Assay used: immunoSEQ multiplex PCR; TCRdb lists only in-frame clones, some missing. The repertoire holds 2 million to 2.5 million clones, about 93% seen once, with under 2% in the top ten. There are 20 residues in the CDR3. Trimming took off 0 bases at V and 1 base at J, with 19 bases between the two ends. The germline V gene has CDR1 LGHNA and CDR2 YSLEER. This clone was seen once.

The sequencing sample was made of naive CD8+ T cells from PBMCs. The chain combines TRBV4-3 with TRBJ2-6, with D maybe TRBD2 (6 bases). The receptor was derived from a man aged 18 to 30 in good health. Some clones in this sample may be carry-over from other donors' samples. The CDR3 region is CASSQEGTGTEGSGANVLTF. The CDR3 DNA sequence: TGCGCCAGCAGCCAAGAGGGGACCGGGACGGAGGGGTCTGGGGCCAACGTCCTGACTTTC.